The 26 T cell receptor beta chains below were found in one sample sequenced in a study of T-cell memory formation after mild COVID-19. TCRdb re-derived calls from the 5' RACE reads in MiXCR, one entry per CDR3 protein. This sample has approximately 390,000 distinct CDR3 sequences, with around a sixth found just once. Sequenced material: PBMCs or a T cell subset sorted from them (not recorded which). The receptors originated from a man younger than 30 who had mild COVID-19 (a few samples of this study predate the infection). Cell type and time point are not known.

The chain has TRBV7-2 and TRBJ2-5, with 11 bases matching TRBD2. V shed 5 bases, J shed 4 bases, and the junction held 15 bases outside the gene matches. Germline lookup yields CDR1 SGHTA and CDR2 FQGNSA. The CDR3 consists of 18 residues. CDR3 nucleotides: TGTGCCAGCAGCCCTTGGACTAGCGGGCTTCTAAAATCAGAGACCCAGTACTTC. Protein product: CASSPWTSGLLKSETQYF.

On this clonotype: An end of the junction does not agree with germline; a read error may underlie this. The chain joins TRBV7-3 to TRBJ2-4; D call uncertain. The CDR3 has 13 amino acids. Germline CDR1 reads SGHTA; CDR2 reads FQGTGA. In DNA, the CDR3 is TGTGCCAGCAGCCTGGGCCCCAAAAACCTTCAGTACTTC. It translates to CASSLGPKNLQYF.

This clonotype was seen more than once but under ten times. The gene calls are TRBV6-5 and TRBJ1-6, with 9 bases matching TRBD1. The CDR3 runs to 15 residues. V gave up 2 bases and J gave up 7 bases; unmatched junction bases: 3. Germline V gene sequence: CDR1 MNHEY, CDR2 SVGAGI. This chain's CDR3 is CASSYRTGVNSPLHF. The DNA for the CDR3 is TGTGCCAGCAGTTACCGGACAGGGGTAAATTCACCCCTCCACTTT.

The chain has TRBV20-1 and TRBJ1-1; the D gene is possibly TRBD1 (6 bases). Per germline, CDR1 DFQATT and CDR2 SNEGSKA (reference sequence). The length of the CDR3 is 14 residues. V dropped 5 bases and J dropped 1 base, with 14 bases sitting between them. DNA of the CDR3: TGCAGTGCTCAAAGAGGACAGCAGAACACTGAAGCTTTCTTT. The encoded protein is CSAQRGQQNTEAFF.

This clonotype occurred a few times. The chain employs TRBV30 and TRBJ2-2, with 7 bases matching TRBD2. There are 15 residues in the CDR3. From germline, CDR1 is GTSNPN and CDR2 SVGIG (reference sequence). After removal of 3 bases from V and 2 bases from J, the junction contained 6 bases not matched to a gene. The CDR3 DNA follows: TGTGCCTGGAGGAAACGGACTAGAAACACCGGGGAGCTGTTTTTT. Protein: CAWRKRTRNTGELFF.

This clonotype was recorded a few times. The chain is built from TRBV15 and TRBJ2-3; TRBD1 might be the D (6 bases). The CDR3 consists of 17 residues. The germline V gene encodes CDR1 LNHNV and CDR2 YYDKDF (reference sequence). V was shortened by 5 bases and J by 4 bases, with 22 bases between the two germline ends. Written as DNA, the CDR3 is TGTGCCACCAGCCCCCGTCGGACAACACAGGGCCCAGATACGCAGTATTTT. It is translated as CATSPRRTTQGPDTQYF. The full variable domain, its missing parts supplied by reference TRBV15 and TRBJ2-3, is DAMVIQNPRYQVTQFGKPVTLSCSQTLNHNVMYWYQQKSSQAPKLLFHYYDKDFNNEADTPDNFQSRRPNTSFCFLDIRSPGLGDTAMYLCATSPRRTTQGPDTQYFGPGTRLTVL.

The V call is TRBV9, the J call TRBJ1-2, with D possibly matching TRBD1 (6 bases). Germline CDR1 reads SGDLS; CDR2 reads YYNGEE. The CDR3 consists of 14 residues. V lost 0 bases and J lost 4, with 10 bases in between. The CDR3 DNA sequence: TGTGCCAGCAGCGTAGCAACAGGGTCCTATGGCTACACCTTC. This codes for CASSVATGSYGYTF.

The table lists this clonotype with a few counts. The chain joins TRBV5-1 to TRBJ2-7, with D unclear. Trimming pared 1 base from V and 3 bases from J, leaving 5 bases between. The germline CDR1 and CDR2 sequences are SGHRS and YFSETQ. The CDR3 is 12 residues long. CDR3 residues: CASSLSNYEQYF. CDR3 DNA sequence: TGCGCCAGCAGCTTGAGTAACTACGAGCAGTACTTC.

This clonotype appeared a few times. The V call is TRBV6-2 or TRBV6-3, the J call TRBJ1-1, with D uncertain. The CDR3 consists of 13 residues. V gave up 8 bases and J gave up 0 bases, with 10 bases separating them. Germline CDR1 and CDR2: MNHEY and SVGEGT. CDR3 coding DNA: TGTGCCAGCTCGGTTTTCATGAACACTGAAGCTTTCTTT. This codes for CASSVFMNTEAFF.

This chain joins TRBV12-3 or TRBV12-4 and TRBJ1-4; 9 positions agree with TRBD1. The CDR3 covers 14 residues. J gave up 13 bases and V 3 bases, and 9 bases lay outside the gene matches. CDR3 region: CASSLNRGQGRLFF. The CDR3 coding sequence is TGTGCCAGCAGTTTGAACAGGGGGCAGGGTAGACTGTTTTTT.

CDR3 nucleotides: TGTGCCAGCAGCTTCACAGGGGCAACCTACGAGCAGTACGTC. The encoded protein is CASSFTGATYEQYV. J is TRBJ2-7 and V is TRBV7-9; 7 nucleotides line up with TRBD1. CDR3 size: 14 residues. The V segment lost 3 bases and the J segment 2 bases; nucleotides outside the gene matches: 4. The germline CDR1 and CDR2 sequences are SEHNR and FQNEAQ (reference sequence).

In the case of this clonotype: One junction end disagrees with the germline gene, perhaps due to a read error. V is TRBV4-1 and J is TRBJ2-1; D is undetermined. Germline loops: CDR1 MGHRA, CDR2 YSYEKL. This CDR3 contains 13 residues. The CDR3 loop reads CASSQDSFNEQFF. The CDR3 DNA follows: TGCGCCAGCAGCCAAGATTCCTTCAATGAGCAGTTCTTC.

In this sample, this clonotype is large. The J gene is TRBJ1-5, the V gene TRBV5-5; D possibly corresponds to TRBD1 (5 bases). In germline, CDR1 is SGHKS, CDR2 YYEKEE (reference sequence). Trimming shortened V by 2 bases and J by 9 bases, and 18 bases separated the two germline ends. The CDR3 contains 15 residues. The CDR3 DNA sequence: TGTGCCAGCAGCTTATACCGGGACTCCCCCAGGCCCCAGCATTTT. Translation: CASSLYRDSPRPQHF.

This clonotype was counted between two and nine times. The V call is TRBV10-1, the J call TRBJ2-2; maybe TRBD2 (7 bases). Germline CDR1 reads WNHNN; CDR2 reads SYGVQD (reference sequence). The ends were cut back, 6 bases at V and 0 bases at J, with 11 bases in the middle. The CDR3 is 15 amino acids. CDR3 loop: CASRGGAANTGELFF. In nucleotides, the CDR3 is TGCGCCAGCAGGGGGGGGGCGGCGAACACCGGGGAGCTGTTTTTT.

J is TRBJ2-1 and V is TRBV20-1; D possibly uses TRBD1 or TRBD2 (5 bases each). The CDR3 contains 13 residues. Germline values: CDR1 DFQATT, CDR2 SNEGSKA (reference sequence). The ends were cut back, 4 bases at V and 5 bases at J, with 12 bases in the middle. The CDR3 loop is CSATGGLDNEQFF. CDR3 nucleotides: TGCAGTGCTACTGGGGGTCTGGACAATGAGCAGTTCTTC.

This chain uses TRBV9 with TRBJ2-3; the match to TRBD2 covers 8 bases. CDR1 SGDLS and CDR2 YYNGEE come from the germline V gene. J was trimmed by 2 bases and V by 4 bases; bases with no gene match: 9. The CDR3 is made up of 16 amino acids. The CDR3 DNA sequence: TGTGCCAGCAGCCCCACTAGCGGCCCGTCCACAGATACGCAGTATTTT. It encodes CASSPTSGPSTDTQYF.

This chain links TRBV9 with TRBJ1-1; D uncertain. Trimming removed 4 bases at V and 4 bases at J, with 17 bases between. This CDR3 is built from 15 residues. In germline, CDR1 is SGDLS, CDR2 YYNGEE. The DNA for the CDR3 is TGTGCCAGCAGCAACACCGGGAAGGTCGGCACTGAAGCTTTCTTT. Translated: CASSNTGKVGTEAFF.

The rearrangement joins TRBV5-5 to TRBJ2-7; 9 bases are a match to TRBD2. The V gene's germline CDR1 is SGHKS and CDR2 YYEKEE (reference sequence). With 5 bases clipped from V and 1 base from J, the junction kept 7 bases outside the gene matches. CDR3 length: 15 amino acids. DNA of the CDR3: TGTGCCAGCAGTATGCGGGAGGGACCTTCCTACGAGCAGTACGTC. Residues: CASSMREGPSYEQYV.

This clonotype was seen a handful of times. CDR3 amino acids: CASSYGSALNTIYF. For the CDR3, the DNA is TGTGCCAGCAGCTACGGGTCGGCTCTCAACACCATATATTTT. This chain joins TRBV5-4 and TRBJ1-3; D uncertain. The CDR3 has 14 amino acids. Trimming left V 3 bases short and J 7 bases short, with 14 bases between. The V gene's germline CDR1 is SGHNT and CDR2 YYREEE (reference sequence).

This sequence joins TRBV18 and TRBJ2-3; D is ambiguous. V gave up 3 bases and J gave up 5 bases, with 9 bases separating them. Germline loops: CDR1 KGHSH, CDR2 LQKENI. The CDR3 is 13 residues long. The CDR3 sequence is CASSPNSGDTQYF. The CDR3 coding sequence is TGTGCCAGCTCACCGAATAGTGGAGATACGCAGTATTTT.

The chain employs TRBV4-3 and TRBJ1-3; D gene uncertain. The ends were cut back, 0 bases at V and 4 bases at J, with 19 bases in the middle. This CDR3 region has 18 residues. Germline CDR1 and CDR2: LGHNA and YSLEER. Written as DNA, the CDR3 is TGCGCCAGCAGCCAAGATCTGGGCCAGGCTTTAGTCGGAAACACCATATATTTT. This codes for CASSQDLGQALVGNTIYF.

This clonotype has a handful of counts. This sequence joins TRBV3-2 and TRBJ2-7. TRBV3-2 is a known pseudogene. The CDR3 length is 13 residues. CDR3 bases: TGTGCCAGCAGCCACGGACGGTCCTACGAGCAGTACTTC. Translating it yields CASSHGRSYEQYF.

This clonotype appeared a few times. The J gene is TRBJ2-7, the V gene TRBV5-1, with 8 bases that match TRBD1. The V segment lost 4 bases and the J segment 4 bases; nucleotides outside the gene matches: 7. CDR3 length: 14 amino acids. Germline-derived CDR1 and CDR2 are SGHRS and YFSETQ. CDR3 region: CASSPGQGKYEQYF. The CDR3 DNA follows: TGCGCCAGCAGCCCAGGACAGGGAAAATACGAGCAGTACTTC. The entire variable domain, with the rest obtained from reference TRBV5-1 and TRBJ2-7, is as follows: KAGVTQTPRYLIKTRGQQVTLSCSPISGHRSVSWYQQTPGQGLQFLFEYFSETQRNKGNFPGRFSGRQFSNSRSEMNVSTLELGDSALYLCASSPGQGKYEQYFGPGTRLTVT.

The chain has TRBV7-8 and TRBJ2-3; D ambiguous. V lost 3 bases to trimming and J lost 2 bases, with 12 bases between them. The CDR3 has 15 amino acids. The germline V gene has CDR1 SGHVS and CDR2 FQNEAQ. DNA of the CDR3: TGTGCCAGCAGCTTCCGTCTAAGGGACACAGATACGCAGTATTTT. Amino acids: CASSFRLRDTDTQYF.

As DNA, the CDR3 is TGTGCCAGCAAATTAGCGGAGCTTCGGGAGCAGTTCTTC. Protein: CASKLAELREQFF. This chain joins TRBV6-2 or TRBV6-3 and TRBJ2-1; a possible D gene is TRBD2 (6 bases). CDR1 is MNHEY, CDR2 SVGEGT, per germline. Trimming cost V 7 bases and J 10 bases, with 17 bases left between them. The CDR3 sequence is 13 residues long.

Only a few counts were recorded for this clonotype. The DNA for the CDR3 is TGTGCCAGCAGCTCGGCTTTCTCTGGGGCCAACGTCCTGACTTTC. This encodes CASSSAFSGANVLTF. The rearrangement links TRBV7-9 to TRBJ2-6; D unclear. Trimming pared 4 bases from V and 0 bases from J, leaving 7 bases between. The CDR3 is made up of 15 amino acids. Germline V gives CDR1 SEHNR, CDR2 FQNEAQ (reference sequence).